Below, one T cell receptor (beta chain) is given with its context. These data come from a study of blood T cell repertoires in COVID-19. Whole-study context: Acute and convalescent COVID-19 specimens originated in the United States, Italy and Spain. PBMCs, B-cell-depleted T cells, or T cells provided the cDNA or gDNA that made up the material.

The CDR3 loop spans 17 amino acids. V lost 0 bases and J lost 5, with 20 bases in between. Germline lookup yields CDR1 SGHAT and CDR2 FQNNGV. In the source study's methods: Amplification from reference gene primers served as the basis for estimated nucleated cell counts. Profiled with immunoSEQ multiplex PCR; TCRdb holds only in-frame clones, not every one. V, J and clone size reflect that table, while D and trimming were determined from the DNA. This sample carries roughly 60,000 clones, 78% of them seen once, and the ten largest clones take around 25%. This receptor was obtained from a human donor in a cohort sampled during active COVID-19. The source material was peripheral blood. V is TRBV11-2 and J is TRBJ2-7; maybe TRBD1 (7 bases). The CDR3 coding sequence is TGTGCCAGCAGCTTAGATGGAGGAGGGGGCGGGACCCACGAGCAGTACTTC. Its translation: CASSLDGGGGGTHEQYF.